This T cell receptor (beta chain) derives from a study of cytomegalovirus exposure and HLA in healthy donors. Study findings and constraints: Researchers reported in a later analysis that a missense DCLRE1C variant was tied to TCR beta V- and J-gene trimming. Excluded were some V segments that proved indistinguishable, including TRBV6-2 and TRBV6-3. The study recorded 150 to 200 TCR beta chains that were cytomegalovirus-associated.

It was with 60 Vbeta and 13 Jbeta primers that the PCR ran. Clones were read by immunoSEQ multiplex PCR, and TCRdb kept only the in-frame ones, dropping some. The sample holds around 150,000 clones. V was trimmed by 0 bases and J by 6 bases, leaving 14 bases between them. This CDR3 comprises 15 residues. Germline values: CDR1 MGHDK, CDR2 SYGVNS. Comment on this clone: Its cognate antigen is unknown.

Specimen: PBMCs. The source of this sequence is a man aged 35-49 years in good health and CMV-seronegative. The chain links TRBV25-1 to TRBJ1-2; D remains unclear. DNA of the CDR3: TGTGCCAGCAGTGAATACTCGAGTCCTGTCCATGGCTACACCTTC. Amino acid sequence: CASSEYSSPVHGYTF.